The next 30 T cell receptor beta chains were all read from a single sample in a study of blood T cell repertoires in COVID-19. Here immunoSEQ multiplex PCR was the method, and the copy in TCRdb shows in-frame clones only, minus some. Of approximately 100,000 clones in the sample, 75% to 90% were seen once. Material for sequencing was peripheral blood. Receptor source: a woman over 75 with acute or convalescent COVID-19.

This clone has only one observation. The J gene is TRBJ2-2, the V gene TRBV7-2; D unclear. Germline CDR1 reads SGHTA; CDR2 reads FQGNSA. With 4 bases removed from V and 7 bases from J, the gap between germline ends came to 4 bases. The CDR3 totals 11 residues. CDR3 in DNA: TGTGCCAGCAGCTCTTTCGGGGAGCTGTTTTTT. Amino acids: CASSSFGELFF.

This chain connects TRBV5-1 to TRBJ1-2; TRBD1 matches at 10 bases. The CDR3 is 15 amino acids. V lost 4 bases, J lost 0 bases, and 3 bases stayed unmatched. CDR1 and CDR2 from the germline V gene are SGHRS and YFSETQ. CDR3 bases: TGCGCCAGCAGCACTGGACAGGGGGCTAACTATGGCTACACCTTC. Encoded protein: CASSTGQGANYGYTF.

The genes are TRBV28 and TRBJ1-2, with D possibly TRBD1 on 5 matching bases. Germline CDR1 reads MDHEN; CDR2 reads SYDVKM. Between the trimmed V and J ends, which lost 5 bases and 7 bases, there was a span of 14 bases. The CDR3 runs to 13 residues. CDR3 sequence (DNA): TGTGCCAGCAGTCGAGGAGGGGAAAGTGGCTACACCTTC. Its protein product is CASSRGGESGYTF.

CDR3 in amino acids: CASPQGGNSYEQYF. DNA of the CDR3: TGTGCCAGCCCGCAGGGTGGCAACTCCTACGAGCAGTACTTC. The chain couples TRBV28 to TRBJ2-7, with a tentative D call TRBD1 (5 bases). This CDR3 has 14 residues. Germline loops: CDR1 MDHEN, CDR2 SYDVKM. V shed 8 bases and J shed 0 bases, with 14 bases lying between them.

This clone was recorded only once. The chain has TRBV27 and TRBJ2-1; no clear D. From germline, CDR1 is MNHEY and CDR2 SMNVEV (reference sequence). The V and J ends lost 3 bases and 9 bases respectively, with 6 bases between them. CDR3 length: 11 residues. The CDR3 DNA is TGTGCCAGCAGTTTCGGTAGTGAGCAGTTCTTC. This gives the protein CASSFGSEQFF.

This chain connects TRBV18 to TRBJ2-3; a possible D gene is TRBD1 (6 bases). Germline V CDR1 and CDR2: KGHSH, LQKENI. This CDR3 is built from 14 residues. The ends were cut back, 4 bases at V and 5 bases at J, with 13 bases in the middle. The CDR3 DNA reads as TGTGCCAGCTCACAACAGGGATTTGGAGATACGCAGTATTTT. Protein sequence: CASSQQGFGDTQYF.

CDR3 amino acids: CASSPRDGYEQYF. The CDR3 bases are TGTGCCAGTAGTCCGCGGGACGGCTACGAGCAGTACTTC. The chain couples TRBV19 to TRBJ2-7, with D possibly TRBD2 on 6 matching bases. V shed 5 bases and J shed 3 bases, with 11 bases lying between them. Germline CDR1 reads LNHDA; CDR2 reads SQIVND (reference sequence). The CDR3 is made up of 13 amino acids.

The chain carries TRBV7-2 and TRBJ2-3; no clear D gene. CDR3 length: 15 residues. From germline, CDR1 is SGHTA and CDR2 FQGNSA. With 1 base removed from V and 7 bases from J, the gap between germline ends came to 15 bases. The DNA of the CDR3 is TGTGCCAGCAGCTTAGTATCGGCCCCGGGTAATACGCAGTATTTT. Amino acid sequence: CASSLVSAPGNTQYF.

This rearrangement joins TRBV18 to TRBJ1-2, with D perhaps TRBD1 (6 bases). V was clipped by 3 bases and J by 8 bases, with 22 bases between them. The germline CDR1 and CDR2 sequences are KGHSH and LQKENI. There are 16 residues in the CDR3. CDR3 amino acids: CASSPVLLQGTGGYTF. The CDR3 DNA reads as TGTGCCAGCTCACCGGTTTTGTTACAGGGCACAGGAGGCTACACCTTC.

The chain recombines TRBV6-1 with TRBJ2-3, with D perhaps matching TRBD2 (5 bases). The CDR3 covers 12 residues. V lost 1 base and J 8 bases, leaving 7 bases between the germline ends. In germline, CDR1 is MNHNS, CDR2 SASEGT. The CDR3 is CASSEGGSTQYF. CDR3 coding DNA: TGTGCCAGCAGTGAAGGTGGGAGTACGCAGTATTTT.

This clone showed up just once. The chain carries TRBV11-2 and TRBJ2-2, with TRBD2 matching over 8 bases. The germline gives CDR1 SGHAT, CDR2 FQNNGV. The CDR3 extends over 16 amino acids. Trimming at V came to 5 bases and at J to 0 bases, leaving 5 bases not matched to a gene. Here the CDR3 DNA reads TGTGCCAGCAGCCGACCAGCGGGGGCGAACACCGGGGAGCTGTTTTTT. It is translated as CASSRPAGANTGELFF. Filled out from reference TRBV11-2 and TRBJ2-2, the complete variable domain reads EAGVAQSPRYKIIEKRQSVAFWCNPISGHATLYWYQQILGQGPKLLIQFQNNGVVDDSQLPKDRFSAERLKGVDSTLKIQPAKLEDSAVYLCASSRPAGANTGELFFGEGSRLTVL.

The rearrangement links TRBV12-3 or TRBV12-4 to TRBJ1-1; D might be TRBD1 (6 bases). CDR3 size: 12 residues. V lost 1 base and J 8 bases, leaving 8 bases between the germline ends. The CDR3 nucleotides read TGTGCCAGCAGTTTAGACAGGGTCGAAGCTTTCTTT. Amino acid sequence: CASSLDRVEAFF.

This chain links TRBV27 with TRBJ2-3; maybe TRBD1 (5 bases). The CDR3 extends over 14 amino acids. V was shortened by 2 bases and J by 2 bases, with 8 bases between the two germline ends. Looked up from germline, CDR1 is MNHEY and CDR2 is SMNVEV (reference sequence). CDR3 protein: CASSLGHSTDTQYF. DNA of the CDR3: TGTGCCAGCAGTTTAGGACACTCCACAGATACGCAGTATTTT.

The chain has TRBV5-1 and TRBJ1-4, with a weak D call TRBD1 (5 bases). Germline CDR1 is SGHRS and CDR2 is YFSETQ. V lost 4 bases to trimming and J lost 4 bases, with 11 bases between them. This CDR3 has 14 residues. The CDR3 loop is CASSKDSSNEKLFF. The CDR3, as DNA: TGCGCCAGCAGCAAAGACAGTAGTAATGAAAAACTGTTTTTT.

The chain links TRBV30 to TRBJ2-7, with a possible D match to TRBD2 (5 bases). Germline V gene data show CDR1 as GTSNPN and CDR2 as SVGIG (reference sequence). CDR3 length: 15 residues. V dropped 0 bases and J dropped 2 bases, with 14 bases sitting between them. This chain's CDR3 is CAWSVRTTGTYEQYF. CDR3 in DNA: TGTGCCTGGAGTGTTAGAACTACCGGGACCTACGAGCAGTACTTC.

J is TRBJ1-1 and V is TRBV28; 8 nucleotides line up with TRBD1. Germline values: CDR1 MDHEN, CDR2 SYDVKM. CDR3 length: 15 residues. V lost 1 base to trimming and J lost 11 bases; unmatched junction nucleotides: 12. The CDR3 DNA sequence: TGTGCCAGCAGTTTATCTGCTGACAGGGGATTATATGCTTTCTTT. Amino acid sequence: CASSLSADRGLYAFF.

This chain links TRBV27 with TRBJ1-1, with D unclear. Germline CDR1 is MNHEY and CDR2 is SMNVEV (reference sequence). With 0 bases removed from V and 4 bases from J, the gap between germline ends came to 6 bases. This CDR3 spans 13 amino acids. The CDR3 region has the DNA TGTGCCAGCAGTTTATCTCCATTCACTGAAGCTTTCTTT. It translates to CASSLSPFTEAFF.

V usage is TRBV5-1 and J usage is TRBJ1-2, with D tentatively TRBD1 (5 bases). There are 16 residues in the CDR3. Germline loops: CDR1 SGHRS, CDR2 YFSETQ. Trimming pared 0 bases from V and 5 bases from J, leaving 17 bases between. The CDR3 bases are TGCGCCAGCAGCTTGGGTCTCCGGGGGGAATTTTATGGCTACACCTTC. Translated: CASSLGLRGEFYGYTF. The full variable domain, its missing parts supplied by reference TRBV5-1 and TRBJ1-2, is KAGVTQTPRYLIKTRGQQVTLSCSPISGHRSVSWYQQTPGQGLQFLFEYFSETQRNKGNFPGRFSGRQFSNSRSEMNVSTLELGDSALYLCASSLGLRGEFYGYTFGSGTRLTVV.

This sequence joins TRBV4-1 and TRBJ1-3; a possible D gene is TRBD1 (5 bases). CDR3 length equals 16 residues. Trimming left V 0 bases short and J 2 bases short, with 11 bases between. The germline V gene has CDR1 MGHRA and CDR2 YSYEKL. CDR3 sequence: CASSQEWAGTGNTIYF. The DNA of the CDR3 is TGCGCCAGCAGCCAAGAGTGGGCAGGGACTGGAAACACCATATATTTT.

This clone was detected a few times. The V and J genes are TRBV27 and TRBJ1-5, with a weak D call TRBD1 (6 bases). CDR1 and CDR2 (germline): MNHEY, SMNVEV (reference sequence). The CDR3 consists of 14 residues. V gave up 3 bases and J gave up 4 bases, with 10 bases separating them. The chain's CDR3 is CASSFTQGNQPQHF. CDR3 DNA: TGTGCCAGCAGTTTCACACAGGGAAATCAGCCCCAGCATTTT.

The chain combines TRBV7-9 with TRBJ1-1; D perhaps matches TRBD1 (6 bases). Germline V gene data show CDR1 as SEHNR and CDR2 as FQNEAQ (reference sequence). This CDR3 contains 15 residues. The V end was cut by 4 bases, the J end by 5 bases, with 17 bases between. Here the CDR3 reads CASSSGASGFTEAFF. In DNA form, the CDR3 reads TGTGCCAGCAGCTCAGGGGCCTCAGGGTTTACTGAAGCTTTCTTT.

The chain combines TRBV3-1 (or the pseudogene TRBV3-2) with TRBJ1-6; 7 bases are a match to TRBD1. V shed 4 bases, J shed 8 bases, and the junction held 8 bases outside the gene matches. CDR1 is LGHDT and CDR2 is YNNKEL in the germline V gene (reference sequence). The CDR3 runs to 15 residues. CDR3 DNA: TGTGCCAGCAGCCCCCCGGACAGGCGTGATTCACCCCTCCACTTT. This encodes CASSPPDRRDSPLHF.

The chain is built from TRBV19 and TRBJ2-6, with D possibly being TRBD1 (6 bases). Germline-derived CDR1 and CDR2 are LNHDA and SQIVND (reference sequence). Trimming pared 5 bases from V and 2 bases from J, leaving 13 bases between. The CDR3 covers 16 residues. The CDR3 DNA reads TGTGCCAGTAGTGCTGGACAGTACCCTGGGGCCAACGTCCTGACTTTC. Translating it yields CASSAGQYPGANVLTF.

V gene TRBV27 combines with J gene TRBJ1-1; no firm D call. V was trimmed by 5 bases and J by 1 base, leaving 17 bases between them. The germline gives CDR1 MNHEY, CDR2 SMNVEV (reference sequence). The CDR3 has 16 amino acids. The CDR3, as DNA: TGTGCCAGCAGTCCCCCAGGTACACATAAGAACACTGAAGCTTTCTTT. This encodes CASSPPGTHKNTEAFF.

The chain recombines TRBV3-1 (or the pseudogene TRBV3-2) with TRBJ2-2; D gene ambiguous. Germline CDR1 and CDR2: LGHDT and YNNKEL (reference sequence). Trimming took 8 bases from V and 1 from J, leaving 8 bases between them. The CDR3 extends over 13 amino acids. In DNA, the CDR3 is TGTGCCAGCGGGCCACAGAACACCGGGGAGCTGTTTTTT. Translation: CASGPQNTGELFF.

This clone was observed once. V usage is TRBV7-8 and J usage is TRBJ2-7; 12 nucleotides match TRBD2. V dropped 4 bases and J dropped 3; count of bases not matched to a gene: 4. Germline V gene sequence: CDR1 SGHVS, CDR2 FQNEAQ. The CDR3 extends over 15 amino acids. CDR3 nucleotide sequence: TGTGCCAGCAGCTACCTAGCGGGGGGGCACTACGAGCAGTACTTC. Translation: CASSYLAGGHYEQYF.

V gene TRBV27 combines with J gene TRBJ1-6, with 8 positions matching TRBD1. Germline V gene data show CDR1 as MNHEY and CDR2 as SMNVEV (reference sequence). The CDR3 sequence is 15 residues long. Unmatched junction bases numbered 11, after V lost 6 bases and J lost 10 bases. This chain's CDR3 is CASRPGQVVLSPLHF. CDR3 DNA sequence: TGTGCCAGCAGGCCGGGACAGGTGGTTTTATCACCCCTCCACTTT.

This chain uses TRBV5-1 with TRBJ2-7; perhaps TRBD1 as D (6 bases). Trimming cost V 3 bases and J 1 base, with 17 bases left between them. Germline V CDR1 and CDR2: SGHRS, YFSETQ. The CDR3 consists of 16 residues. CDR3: CASSWFTGRSSYEQYF. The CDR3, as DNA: TGCGCCAGCAGCTGGTTTACAGGGCGATCTTCCTACGAGCAGTACTTC.

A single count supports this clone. The CDR3 DNA is TGCGCCAGCAGCTTGGGACAGGGGGTGGATGGCTACACCTTC. Protein sequence: CASSLGQGVDGYTF. This chain joins TRBV5-1 and TRBJ1-2, with 9 bases lining up with TRBD1. The germline V gene has CDR1 SGHRS and CDR2 YFSETQ. The CDR3 has 14 residues. Germline trimming cut 0 bases from V and 6 bases from J; bases unmatched to any gene: 3.

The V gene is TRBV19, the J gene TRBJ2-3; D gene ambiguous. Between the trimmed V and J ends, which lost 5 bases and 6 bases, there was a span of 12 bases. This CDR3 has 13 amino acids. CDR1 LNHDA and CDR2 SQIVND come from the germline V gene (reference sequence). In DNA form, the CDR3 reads TGTGCCAGTAGTTCTACGCCGCGGGATACGCAGTATTTT. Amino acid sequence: CASSSTPRDTQYF.